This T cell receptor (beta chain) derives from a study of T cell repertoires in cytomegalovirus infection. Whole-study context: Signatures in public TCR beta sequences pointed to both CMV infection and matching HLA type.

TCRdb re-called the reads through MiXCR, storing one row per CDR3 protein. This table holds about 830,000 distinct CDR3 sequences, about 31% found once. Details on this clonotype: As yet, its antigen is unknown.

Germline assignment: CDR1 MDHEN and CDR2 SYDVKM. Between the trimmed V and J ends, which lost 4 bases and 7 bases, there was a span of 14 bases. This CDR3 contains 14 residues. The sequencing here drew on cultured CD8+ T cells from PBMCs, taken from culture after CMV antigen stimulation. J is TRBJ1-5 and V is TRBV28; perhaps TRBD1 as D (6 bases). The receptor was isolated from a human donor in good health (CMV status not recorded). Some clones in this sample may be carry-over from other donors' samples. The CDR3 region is CASSWWQGIQPQHF. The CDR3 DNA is TGTGCCAGCAGTTGGTGGCAGGGGATCCAGCCCCAGCATTTT.